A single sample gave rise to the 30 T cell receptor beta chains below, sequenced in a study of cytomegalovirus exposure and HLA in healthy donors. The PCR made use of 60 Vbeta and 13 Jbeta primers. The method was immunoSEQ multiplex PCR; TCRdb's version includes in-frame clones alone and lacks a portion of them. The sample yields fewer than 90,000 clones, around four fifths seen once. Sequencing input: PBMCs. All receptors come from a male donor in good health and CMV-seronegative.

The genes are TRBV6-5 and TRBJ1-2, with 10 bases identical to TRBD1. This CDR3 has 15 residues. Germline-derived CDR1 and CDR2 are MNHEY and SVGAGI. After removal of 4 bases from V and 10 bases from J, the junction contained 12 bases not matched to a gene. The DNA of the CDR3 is TGTGCCAGCAGTTCCCTACCAAGGACAGGGGGGGCCTACACCTTC. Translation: CASSSLPRTGGAYTF.

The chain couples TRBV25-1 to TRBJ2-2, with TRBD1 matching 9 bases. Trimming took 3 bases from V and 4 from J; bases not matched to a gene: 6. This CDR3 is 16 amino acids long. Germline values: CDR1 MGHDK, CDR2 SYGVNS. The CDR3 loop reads CASSDRTGVVTGELFF. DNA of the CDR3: TGTGCCAGCAGTGATCGGACAGGGGTGGTCACCGGGGAGCTGTTTTTT.

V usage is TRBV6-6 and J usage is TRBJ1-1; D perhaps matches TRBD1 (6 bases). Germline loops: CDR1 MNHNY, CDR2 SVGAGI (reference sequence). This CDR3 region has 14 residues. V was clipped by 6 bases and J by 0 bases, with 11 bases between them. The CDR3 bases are TGTGCCAGCAGAGGGGGACCGATGAACACTGAAGCTTTCTTT. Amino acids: CASRGGPMNTEAFF.

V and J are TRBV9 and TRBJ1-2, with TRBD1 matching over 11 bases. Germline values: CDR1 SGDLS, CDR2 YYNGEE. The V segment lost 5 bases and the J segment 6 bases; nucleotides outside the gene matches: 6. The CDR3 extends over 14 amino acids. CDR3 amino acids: CASRGPGQGDGYTF. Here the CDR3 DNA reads TGTGCCAGCAGAGGACCGGGACAGGGGGATGGCTACACCTTC.

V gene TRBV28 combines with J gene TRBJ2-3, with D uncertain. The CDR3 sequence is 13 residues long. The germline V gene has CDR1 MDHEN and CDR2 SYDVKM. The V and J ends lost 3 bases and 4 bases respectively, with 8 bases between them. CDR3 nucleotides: TGTGCCAGCAGTTTGAATGGAGCAGATACGCAGTATTTT. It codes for CASSLNGADTQYF.

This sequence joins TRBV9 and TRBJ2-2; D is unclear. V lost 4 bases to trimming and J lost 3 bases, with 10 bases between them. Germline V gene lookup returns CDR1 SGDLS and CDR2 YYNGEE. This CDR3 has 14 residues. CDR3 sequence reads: CASSKNSYTGELFF. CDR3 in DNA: TGTGCCAGCAGCAAAAATTCGTACACCGGGGAGCTGTTTTTT.

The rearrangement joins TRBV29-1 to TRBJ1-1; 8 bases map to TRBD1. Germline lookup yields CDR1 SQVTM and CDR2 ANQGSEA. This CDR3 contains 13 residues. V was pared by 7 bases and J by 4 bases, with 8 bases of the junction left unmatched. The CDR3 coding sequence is TGCAGCGGAGGGACAGGTGGGGCCACTGAAGCTTTCTTT. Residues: CSGGTGGATEAFF.

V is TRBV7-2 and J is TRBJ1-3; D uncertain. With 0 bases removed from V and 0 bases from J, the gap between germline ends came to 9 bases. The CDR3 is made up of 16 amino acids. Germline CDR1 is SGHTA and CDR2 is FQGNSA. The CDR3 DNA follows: TGTGCCAGCAGCTTAGCCCAACCGGGCTCTGGAAACACCATATATTTT. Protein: CASSLAQPGSGNTIYF. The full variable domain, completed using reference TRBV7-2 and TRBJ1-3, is GAGVSQSPSNKVTEKGKDVELRCDPISGHTALYWYRQSLGQGLEFLIYFQGNSAPDKSGLPSDRFSAERTGGSVSTLTIQRTQQEDSAVYLCASSLAQPGSGNTIYFGEGSWLTVV.

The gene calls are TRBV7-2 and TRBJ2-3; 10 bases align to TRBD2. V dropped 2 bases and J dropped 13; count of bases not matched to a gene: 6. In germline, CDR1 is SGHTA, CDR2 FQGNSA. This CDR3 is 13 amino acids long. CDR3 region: CASSLFQRGGEYF. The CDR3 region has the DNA TGTGCCAGCAGCTTATTCCAGCGGGGGGGCGAGTATTTT.

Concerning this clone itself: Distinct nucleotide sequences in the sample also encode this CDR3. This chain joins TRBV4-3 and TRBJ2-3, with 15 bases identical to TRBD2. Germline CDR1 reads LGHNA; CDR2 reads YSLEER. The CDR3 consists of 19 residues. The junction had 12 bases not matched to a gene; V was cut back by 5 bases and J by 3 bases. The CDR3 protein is CASSASTGTSGRSTDTQYF. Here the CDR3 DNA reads TGCGCCAGCAGCGCGTCAACCGGGACTAGCGGGAGGAGTACAGATACGCAGTATTTT.

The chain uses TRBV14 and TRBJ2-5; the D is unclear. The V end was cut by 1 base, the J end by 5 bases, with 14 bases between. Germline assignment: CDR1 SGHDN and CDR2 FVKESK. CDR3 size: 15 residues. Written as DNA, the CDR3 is TGTGCCAGCAGCCAAGTTACACCCCTGAGGGAGACCCAGTACTTC. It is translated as CASSQVTPLRETQYF. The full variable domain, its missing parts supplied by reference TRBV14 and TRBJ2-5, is EAGVTQFPSHSVIEKGQTVTLRCDPISGHDNLYWYRRVMGKEIKFLLHFVKESKQDESGMPNNRFLAERTGGTYSTLKVQPAELEDSGVYFCASSQVTPLRETQYFGPGTRLLVL.

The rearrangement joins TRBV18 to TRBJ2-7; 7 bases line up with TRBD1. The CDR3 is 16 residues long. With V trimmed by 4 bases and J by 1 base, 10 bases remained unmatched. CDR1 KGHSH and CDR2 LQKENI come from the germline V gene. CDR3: CASSRIPGQRSYEQYF. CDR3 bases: TGTGCCAGCTCACGCATACCGGGACAGAGATCCTACGAGCAGTACTTC.

This CDR3 is CASSESPDYTDTQYF. CDR3 DNA sequence: TGCGCCAGCAGTGAGTCGCCAGATTACACAGATACGCAGTATTTT. The rearrangement uses TRBV10-2 and TRBJ2-3; D is unresolved. V was trimmed by 0 bases and J by 2 bases, leaving 9 bases between them. The CDR3 is 15 residues long. Germline CDR1 WSHSY, CDR2 SAAADI.

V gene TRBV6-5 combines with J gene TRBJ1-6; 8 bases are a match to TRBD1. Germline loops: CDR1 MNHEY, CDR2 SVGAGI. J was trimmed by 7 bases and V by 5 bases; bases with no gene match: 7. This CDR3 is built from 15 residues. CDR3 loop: CASSVQGQVNSPLHF. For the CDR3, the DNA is TGTGCCAGCAGTGTCCAGGGACAGGTCAATTCACCCCTCCACTTT.

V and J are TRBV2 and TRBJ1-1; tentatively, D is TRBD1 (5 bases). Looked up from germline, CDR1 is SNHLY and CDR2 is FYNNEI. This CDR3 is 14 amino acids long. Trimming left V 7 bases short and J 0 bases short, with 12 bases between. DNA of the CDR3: TGTGCCAGCAAATGGGACTTACTGAACACTGAAGCTTTCTTT. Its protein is CASKWDLLNTEAFF.

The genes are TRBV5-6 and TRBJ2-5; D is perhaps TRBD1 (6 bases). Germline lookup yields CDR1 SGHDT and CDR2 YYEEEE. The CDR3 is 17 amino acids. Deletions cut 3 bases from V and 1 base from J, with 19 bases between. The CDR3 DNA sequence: TGTGCCAGCAGCTCCCCATTAAACAGGGTTGGCCAAGAGACCCAGTACTTC. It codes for CASSSPLNRVGQETQYF.

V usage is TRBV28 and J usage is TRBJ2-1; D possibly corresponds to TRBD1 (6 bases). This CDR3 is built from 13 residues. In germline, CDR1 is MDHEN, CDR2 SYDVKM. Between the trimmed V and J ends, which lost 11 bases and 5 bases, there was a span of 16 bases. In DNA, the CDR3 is TGTGCCTTTCAGAGGACAGACGACAATGAGCAGTTCTTC. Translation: CAFQRTDDNEQFF.

CDR3 sequence reads: CASSHDRARNTEAFF. The DNA for the CDR3 is TGTGCCAGTAGTCATGACAGGGCGAGAAACACTGAAGCTTTCTTT. The rearrangement uses TRBV19 and TRBJ1-1, with TRBD1 matching over 7 bases. Germline assignment: CDR1 LNHDA and CDR2 SQIVND (reference sequence). Losses at the gene ends were 5 bases for V and 2 bases for J; bases not matched to a gene: 8. The CDR3 has 15 amino acids.

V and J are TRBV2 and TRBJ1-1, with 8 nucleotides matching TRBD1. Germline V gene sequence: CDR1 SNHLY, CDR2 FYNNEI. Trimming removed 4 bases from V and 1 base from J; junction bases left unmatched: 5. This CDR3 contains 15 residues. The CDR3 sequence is CASSGVRGQNTEAFF. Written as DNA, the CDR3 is TGTGCCAGCAGTGGAGTCAGGGGGCAGAACACTGAAGCTTTCTTT. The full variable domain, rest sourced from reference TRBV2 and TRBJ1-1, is EPEVTQTPSHQVTQMGQEVILRCVPISNHLYFYWYRQILGQKVEFLVSFYNNEISEKSEIFDDQFSVERPDGSNFTLKIRSTKLEDSAMYFCASSGVRGQNTEAFFGQGTRLTVV.

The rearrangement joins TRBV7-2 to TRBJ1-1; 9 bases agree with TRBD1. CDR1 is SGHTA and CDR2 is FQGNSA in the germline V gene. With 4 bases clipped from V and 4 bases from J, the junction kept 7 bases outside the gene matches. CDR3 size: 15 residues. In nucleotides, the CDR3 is TGTGCCAGCAGCTCTAGACAGGGGGGAGGCACTGAAGCTTTCTTT. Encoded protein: CASSSRQGGGTEAFF.

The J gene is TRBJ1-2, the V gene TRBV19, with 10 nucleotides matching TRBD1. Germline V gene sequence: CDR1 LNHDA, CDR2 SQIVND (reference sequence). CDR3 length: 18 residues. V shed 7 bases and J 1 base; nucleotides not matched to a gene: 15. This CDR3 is CASTSRRDRGIFNYGYTF. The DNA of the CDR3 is TGTGCCAGTACTTCCCGGAGGGACAGGGGAATCTTTAACTATGGCTACACCTTC.

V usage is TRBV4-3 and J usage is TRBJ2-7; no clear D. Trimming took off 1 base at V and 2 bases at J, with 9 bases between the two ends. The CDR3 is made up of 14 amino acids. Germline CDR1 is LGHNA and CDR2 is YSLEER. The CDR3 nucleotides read TGCGCCAGCAGCCAAGCCCTAATTACCTACGAGCAGTACTTC. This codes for CASSQALITYEQYF.

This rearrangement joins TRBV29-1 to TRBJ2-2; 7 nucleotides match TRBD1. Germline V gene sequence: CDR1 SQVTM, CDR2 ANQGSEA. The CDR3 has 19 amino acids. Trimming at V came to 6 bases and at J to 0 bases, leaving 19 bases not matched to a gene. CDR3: CSVRGVGLGQEANTGELFF. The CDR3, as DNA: TGCAGCGTGAGGGGAGTGGGGTTAGGACAGGAGGCGAACACCGGGGAGCTGTTTTTT.

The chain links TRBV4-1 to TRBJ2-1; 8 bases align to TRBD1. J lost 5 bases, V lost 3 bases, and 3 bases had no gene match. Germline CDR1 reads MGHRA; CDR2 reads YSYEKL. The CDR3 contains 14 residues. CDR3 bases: TGCGCCAGCAGCCACCAGGACAGGGACAATGAGCAGTTCTTC. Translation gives CASSHQDRDNEQFF.

The CDR3 protein is CASSLVGLVQGTEAFF. As DNA, the CDR3 is TGTGCCAGCAGCTTAGTCGGATTGGTTCAGGGCACTGAAGCTTTCTTT. V usage is TRBV7-2 and J usage is TRBJ1-1, with D perhaps TRBD1 (5 bases). The CDR3 consists of 16 residues. Trimming removed 1 base from V and 4 bases from J, with 16 bases in between. The germline V gene encodes CDR1 SGHTA and CDR2 FQGNSA.

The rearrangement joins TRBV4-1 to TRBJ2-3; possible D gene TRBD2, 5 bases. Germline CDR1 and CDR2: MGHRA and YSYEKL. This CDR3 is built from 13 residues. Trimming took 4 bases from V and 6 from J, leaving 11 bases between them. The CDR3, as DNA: TGCGCCAGCAGCCTCCCAGTAGCGGATACGCAGTATTTT. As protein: CASSLPVADTQYF.

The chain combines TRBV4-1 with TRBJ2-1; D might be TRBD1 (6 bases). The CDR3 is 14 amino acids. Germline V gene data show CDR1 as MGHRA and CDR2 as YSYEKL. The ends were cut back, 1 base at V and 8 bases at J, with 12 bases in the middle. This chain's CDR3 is CASSQGTVIYEQFF. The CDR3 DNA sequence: TGCGCCAGCAGCCAAGGGACAGTCATTTATGAGCAGTTCTTC.

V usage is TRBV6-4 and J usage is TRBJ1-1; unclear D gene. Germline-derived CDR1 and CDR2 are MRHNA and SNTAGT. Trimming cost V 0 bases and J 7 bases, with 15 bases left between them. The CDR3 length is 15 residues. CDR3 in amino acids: CASSDSGKSAGEAFF. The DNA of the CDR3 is TGTGCCAGCAGTGACTCCGGCAAATCGGCGGGTGAAGCTTTCTTT.

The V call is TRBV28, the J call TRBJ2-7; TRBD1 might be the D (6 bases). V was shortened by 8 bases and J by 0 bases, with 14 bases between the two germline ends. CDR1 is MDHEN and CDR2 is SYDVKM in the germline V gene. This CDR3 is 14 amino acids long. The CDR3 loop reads CASVRTGYSYEQYF. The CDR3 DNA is TGTGCCAGCGTTAGAACAGGGTACTCCTACGAGCAGTACTTC.

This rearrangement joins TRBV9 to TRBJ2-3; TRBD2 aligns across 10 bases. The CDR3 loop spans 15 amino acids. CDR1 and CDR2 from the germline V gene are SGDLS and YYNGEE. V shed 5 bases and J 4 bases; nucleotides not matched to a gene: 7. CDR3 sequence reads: CASRPAGGVADTQYF. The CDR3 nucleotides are TGTGCCAGCAGACCAGCGGGAGGGGTGGCAGATACGCAGTATTTT.